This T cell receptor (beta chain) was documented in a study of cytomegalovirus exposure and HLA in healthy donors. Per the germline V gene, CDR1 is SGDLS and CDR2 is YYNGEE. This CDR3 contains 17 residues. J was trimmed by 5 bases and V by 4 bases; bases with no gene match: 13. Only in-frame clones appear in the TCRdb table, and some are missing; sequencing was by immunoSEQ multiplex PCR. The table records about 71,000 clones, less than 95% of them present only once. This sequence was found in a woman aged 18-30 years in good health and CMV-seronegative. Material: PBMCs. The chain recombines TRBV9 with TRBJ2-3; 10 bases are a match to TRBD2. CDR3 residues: CASSTDPTSGIRDTQYF. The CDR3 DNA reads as TGTGCCAGCAGCACAGACCCTACTAGCGGGATTAGAGATACGCAGTATTTT.